A single sample gave rise to the 5 T cell receptor beta chains below, sequenced in a study of long-term antiretroviral therapy in people with HIV. Researchers report immunoSEQ v3.0 was run at survey level. Only in-frame clones appear in the TCRdb table, and some are missing; sequencing was by immunoSEQ multiplex PCR. This sample has 30,000 to 40,000 clones, with around nine tenths found just once. Here the sequenced sample was unsorted PBMCs, taken just before starting antiretroviral therapy. These TCRs come from a young woman with HIV.

CDR3 sequence: CSANQPQHF. CDR3 nucleotides: TGCAGTGCTAATCAGCCCCAGCATTTT. The chain employs TRBV20-1 and TRBJ1-5; no firm D call. Trimming took 4 bases from V and 5 from J, leaving 0 bases between them. Germline CDR1 is DFQATT and CDR2 is SNEGSKA (reference sequence). The CDR3 length is 9 residues.

Details on this clone: Other DNA variants within this sample encode the same CDR3. The chain couples TRBV5-1 to TRBJ2-3, with D unresolved. Germline CDR1 reads SGHRS; CDR2 reads YFSETQ. V lost 0 bases and J 0 bases, leaving 8 bases between the germline ends. The CDR3 loop spans 15 amino acids. The CDR3 nucleotides are TGCGCCAGCAGCTTGGAGCGAACTAGCACAGATACGCAGTATTTT. This gives the protein CASSLERTSTDTQYF.

The chain carries TRBV25-1 and TRBJ2-7, with 7 bases lining up with TRBD2. The germline CDR1 and CDR2 sequences are MGHDK and SYGVNS. Trimming took 7 bases from V and 2 from J; bases not matched to a gene: 11. CDR3 length: 15 residues. This CDR3 is CASTAPRGSTYEQYF. The CDR3 DNA reads as TGTGCCAGCACCGCCCCGCGGGGGTCTACCTACGAGCAGTACTTC.

V usage is TRBV6-5 and J usage is TRBJ2-6; D is ambiguous. V was cut by 7 bases and J by 4 bases, with 14 bases left in between. Looked up from germline, CDR1 is MNHEY and CDR2 is SVGAGI. CDR3 length equals 15 residues. The CDR3 reads CASKDQVGGANVLTF. The CDR3 DNA is TGTGCCAGCAAAGACCAGGTTGGAGGGGCCAACGTCCTGACTTTC.

This chain connects TRBV7-2 to TRBJ1-1, with D possibly TRBD1 on 5 matching bases. The CDR3 has 13 residues. V was pared by 5 bases and J by 0 bases, with 7 bases between. Germline loops: CDR1 SGHTA, CDR2 FQGNSA. In nucleotides, the CDR3 is TGTGCCAGCAGCCGGGGGGTGAACACTGAAGCTTTCTTT. Its protein is CASSRGVNTEAFF.